This T cell receptor beta chain was retrieved from a study of blood T cell repertoires in COVID-19. Study background: T cells, B-cell-depleted T cells, or PBMCs supplied cDNA or gDNA.

Methods used by the authors: Cell counts per sample came from amplifying reference gene primers. Sequencing used immunoSEQ multiplex PCR; TCRdb keeps in-frame clones, though not all of them. Clone size and the V and J calls come from that table; the DNA yielded D and trimming. The sample contains 85,000 to 100,000 clones, 90% of which appear only once. V dropped 1 base and J dropped 7; count of bases not matched to a gene: 1. There are 13 residues in the CDR3. The germline V gene has CDR1 SGHRS and CDR2 YFSETQ. This TCR came from a man aged 55 to 70 with acute or convalescent COVID-19. The chain uses TRBV5-1 and TRBJ1-1, with 10 bases aligning to TRBD1. Sequences were obtained from peripheral blood. CDR3 protein: CASSLRDRGEAFF. The CDR3 nucleotides are TGCGCCAGCAGCTTGCGGGACAGGGGTGAAGCTTTCTTT.